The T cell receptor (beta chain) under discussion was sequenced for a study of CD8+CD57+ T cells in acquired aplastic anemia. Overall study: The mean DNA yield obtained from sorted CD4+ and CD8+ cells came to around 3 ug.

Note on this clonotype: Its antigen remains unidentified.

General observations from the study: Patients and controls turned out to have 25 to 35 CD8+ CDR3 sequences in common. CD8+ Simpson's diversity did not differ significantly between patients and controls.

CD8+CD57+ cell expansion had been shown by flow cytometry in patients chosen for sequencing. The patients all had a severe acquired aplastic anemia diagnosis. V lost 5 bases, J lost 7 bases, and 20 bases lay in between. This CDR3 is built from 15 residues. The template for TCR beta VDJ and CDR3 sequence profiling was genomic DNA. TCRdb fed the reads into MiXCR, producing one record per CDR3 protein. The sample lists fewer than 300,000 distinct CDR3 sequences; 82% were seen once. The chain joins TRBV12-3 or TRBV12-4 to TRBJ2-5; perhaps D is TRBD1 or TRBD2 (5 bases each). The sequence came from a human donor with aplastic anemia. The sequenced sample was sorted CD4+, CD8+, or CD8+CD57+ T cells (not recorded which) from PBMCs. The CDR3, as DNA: TGTGCCAGCAGTCCCGGGACCGAAAAAGAGACGACCCAGTACTTC. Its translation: CASSPGTEKETTQYF.